A single sample gave rise to the 27 T cell receptor beta chains below, sequenced in a study of blood T cell repertoires in COVID-19. The table came from immunoSEQ multiplex PCR; TCRdb's copy has only in-frame clones and leaves some out. The sample has about 320,000 clones, about nine tenths seen once. The sequenced sample consisted of PBMCs or T cells enriched from blood (not recorded which). The receptors here all came from a woman under 30 who had recovered from COVID-19.

This clone was found a few times. The chain joins TRBV6-1 to TRBJ2-7; 8 positions match TRBD2. The CDR3 covers 16 residues. Germline CDR1 reads MNHNS; CDR2 reads SASEGT. The ends lost 3 bases at V and 2 bases at J; junction bases unmatched: 9. Here the CDR3 reads CASSDPLSGSTYEQYF. The CDR3 DNA reads TGTGCCAGCAGTGATCCCCTCAGCGGGAGTACCTACGAGCAGTACTTC.

The chain couples TRBV28 to TRBJ1-5; 9 nucleotides agree with TRBD1. CDR1 is MDHEN, CDR2 SYDVKM, per germline. There are 13 residues in the CDR3. V shed 9 bases, J shed 6 bases, and the junction held 6 bases outside the gene matches. CDR3 residues: CASLQGAVQPQHF. CDR3 coding DNA: TGTGCCAGTTTACAGGGGGCGGTTCAGCCCCAGCATTTT.

The chain joins TRBV28 to TRBJ1-6; maybe TRBD1 (6 bases). The ends were cut back, 4 bases at V and 6 bases at J, with 10 bases in the middle. The CDR3 consists of 14 residues. Germline V gene sequence: CDR1 MDHEN, CDR2 SYDVKM. For the CDR3, the DNA is TGTGCCAGCAGTTGGGGAGGGGGTAATTCACCCCTCCACTTT. Protein: CASSWGGGNSPLHF.

The chain has TRBV7-9 and TRBJ2-2; 9 bases line up with TRBD1. The CDR3 is 15 residues long. The germline V gene has CDR1 SEHNR and CDR2 FQNEAQ (reference sequence). The V segment lost 3 bases and the J segment 5 bases; nucleotides outside the gene matches: 4. The CDR3 protein is CASSLGQGETGELFF. The CDR3 nucleotides read TGTGCCAGCAGCTTGGGACAGGGAGAGACCGGGGAGCTGTTTTTT.

The chain employs TRBV7-3 and TRBJ1-1; the D is unclear. Looked up from germline, CDR1 is SGHTA and CDR2 is FQGTGA. There are 14 residues in the CDR3. V was clipped by 5 bases and J by 1 base, with 11 bases between them. This chain's CDR3 is CASSRTAENTEAFF. The CDR3 DNA sequence: TGTGCCAGCAGCCGCACTGCCGAGAACACTGAAGCTTTCTTT.

The V and J genes are TRBV29-1 and TRBJ1-4; no clear D gene. This CDR3 has 13 amino acids. The germline V gene encodes CDR1 SQVTM and CDR2 ANQGSEA. Trimming left V 5 bases short and J 0 bases short, with 7 bases between. CDR3: CSVRRTTNEKLFF. CDR3 bases: TGCAGCGTTCGCAGGACAACTAATGAAAAACTGTTTTTT. Using reference TRBV29-1 and TRBJ1-4 for the parts outside the CDR3, the full variable domain is SAVISQKPSRDICQRGTSLTIQCQVDSQVTMMFWYRQQPGQSLTLIATANQGSEATYESGFVIDKFPISRPNLTFSTLTVSNMSPEDSSIYLCSVRRTTNEKLFFGSGTQLSVL.

V is TRBV28 and J is TRBJ1-1, with a possible D match to TRBD1 (6 bases). V gave up 2 bases and J gave up 5 bases, with 9 bases separating them. Germline loops: CDR1 MDHEN, CDR2 SYDVKM. The length of the CDR3 is 13 residues. As DNA, the CDR3 is TGTGCCAGCAGTTTAGGGAGGGGGACTGAAGCTTTCTTT. Its protein product is CASSLGRGTEAFF.

The chain employs TRBV14 and TRBJ2-5; 15 nucleotides line up with TRBD2. Germline CDR1 reads SGHDN; CDR2 reads FVKESK. The CDR3 extends over 15 amino acids. Germline trimming cut 4 bases from V and 9 bases from J; bases unmatched to any gene: 6. CDR3 nucleotide sequence: TGTGCCAGCAGCCCCTCCGGGACTAGCGGGGGGTCCCAGTACTTC. As protein: CASSPSGTSGGSQYF. Supplemented by reference TRBV14 and TRBJ2-5, the full variable domain reads EAGVTQFPSHSVIEKGQTVTLRCDPISGHDNLYWYRRVMGKEIKFLLHFVKESKQDESGMPNNRFLAERTGGTYSTLKVQPAELEDSGVYFCASSPSGTSGGSQYFGPGTRLLVL.

The gene calls are TRBV30 and TRBJ2-7; TRBD1 aligns across 7 bases. The CDR3 consists of 14 residues. Germline trimming cut 2 bases from V and 7 bases from J; bases unmatched to any gene: 11. The germline V gene has CDR1 GTSNPN and CDR2 SVGIG (reference sequence). CDR3: CAWSLGTALGEQYF. The CDR3 bases are TGTGCCTGGAGTCTCGGGACAGCCTTAGGGGAGCAGTACTTC.

The chain recombines TRBV3-1 (or the pseudogene TRBV3-2) with TRBJ2-7; a possible D gene is TRBD1 (5 bases). Germline CDR1 reads LGHDT; CDR2 reads YNNKEL (reference sequence). Trimming shortened V by 1 base and J by 5 bases, and 9 bases separated the two germline ends. The CDR3 has 13 amino acids. This CDR3 reads CASSQGLRDEQYF. DNA for the CDR3: TGTGCCAGCAGCCAAGGGCTCAGGGACGAGCAGTACTTC.

The chain carries TRBV3-1 (or the pseudogene TRBV3-2) and TRBJ2-1; 9 nucleotides agree with TRBD2. CDR1 is LGHDT and CDR2 is YNNKEL in the germline V gene (reference sequence). Losses at the gene ends were 10 bases for V and 16 bases for J; bases not matched to a gene: 11. The CDR3 is 11 residues long. Written as DNA, the CDR3 is TGTGCCACGACCCAAGGGACTAGCCATTTCTTC. Translated, it gives CATTQGTSHFF.

The CDR3 sequence is CASSFDWSGELFF. CDR3 nucleotides: TGTGCCAGCAGTTTCGACTGGTCCGGGGAGCTGTTTTTT. The chain couples TRBV12-3 or TRBV12-4 to TRBJ2-2; D call uncertain. Trimming stripped 3 bases from V and 6 bases from J, with 8 bases between. CDR3 length equals 13 residues.

The CDR3 loop is CASGPEPLAAPPQYF. The CDR3 coding sequence is TGTGCCAGCGGGCCCGAACCACTAGCGGCCCCACCGCAGTATTTT. This chain links TRBV5-4 with TRBJ2-3; 8 bases are shared with TRBD2. There are 15 residues in the CDR3. The ends lost 7 bases at V and 10 bases at J; junction bases unmatched: 17. The germline gives CDR1 SGHNT, CDR2 YYREEE (reference sequence).

V and J are TRBV19 and TRBJ1-1; TRBD1 agrees at 9 bases. Germline V gene sequence: CDR1 LNHDA, CDR2 SQIVND (reference sequence). V lost 3 bases, J lost 2 bases, and 4 bases stayed unmatched. CDR3 length: 15 residues. The CDR3 loop is CASSIRDRVNTEAFF. The CDR3 nucleotides read TGTGCCAGTAGTATCCGGGACAGGGTTAACACTGAAGCTTTCTTT.

The V gene is TRBV5-3, the J gene TRBJ2-3, with 10 bases aligning to TRBD1. TRBV5-3 counts as an open reading frame of uncertain function. This CDR3 spans 16 amino acids. J gave up 3 bases and V 3 bases, and 7 bases lay outside the gene matches. CDR3 amino acids: CARSWGTGEGTDTQYF. CDR3 sequence (DNA): TGTGCCAGAAGCTGGGGGACAGGGGAAGGGACAGATACGCAGTATTTT.

This sequence joins TRBV2 and TRBJ2-1; D might be TRBD2 (6 bases). This CDR3 is 15 amino acids long. Trimming took off 3 bases at V and 7 bases at J, with 16 bases between the two ends. CDR1 is SNHLY and CDR2 is FYNNEI in the germline V gene. The DNA of the CDR3 is TGTGCCAGCAGTGACTTGGGGGGAGTGAGAAATGAGCAGTTCTTC. Its protein product is CASSDLGGVRNEQFF.

This chain links TRBV11-2 with TRBJ1-5; unclear D gene. CDR1 is SGHAT, CDR2 FQNNGV, per germline. This CDR3 is built from 13 residues. Trimming pared 1 base from V and 11 bases from J, leaving 12 bases between. The CDR3 spells CASSLGPFEAQHF. CDR3 in DNA: TGTGCCAGCAGCTTAGGGCCTTTCGAGGCCCAGCATTTT.

The chain combines TRBV5-1 with TRBJ2-3; 8 bases line up with TRBD1. The germline V gene encodes CDR1 SGHRS and CDR2 YFSETQ. This CDR3 has 15 residues. Losses at the gene ends were 3 bases for V and 2 bases for J; bases not matched to a gene: 5. Written as DNA, the CDR3 is TGCGCCAGCAGCTGGGGACAGGCCCTCACAGATACGCAGTATTTT. Residues: CASSWGQALTDTQYF. Full variable domain (rest looked up from reference TRBV5-1 and TRBJ2-3): KAGVTQTPRYLIKTRGQQVTLSCSPISGHRSVSWYQQTPGQGLQFLFEYFSETQRNKGNFPGRFSGRQFSNSRSEMNVSTLELGDSALYLCASSWGQALTDTQYFGPGTRLTVL.

The chain joins TRBV4-1 to TRBJ1-4; tentative D call: TRBD1 (5 bases). This CDR3 has 13 residues. Trimming cost V 5 bases and J 8 bases, with 12 bases left between them. Germline lookup yields CDR1 MGHRA and CDR2 YSYEKL. In DNA form, the CDR3 reads TGCGCCAGCAGCGCCCGACAGAGCGAAAAACTGTTTTTT. Translated: CASSARQSEKLFF.

This clone was seen a few times. The chain recombines TRBV9 with TRBJ2-1; 9 nucleotides match TRBD2. CDR1 and CDR2 from the germline V gene are SGDLS and YYNGEE. The CDR3 sequence is 16 residues long. The junction had 9 bases not matched to a gene; V was cut back by 4 bases and J by 4 bases. The CDR3, as DNA: TGTGCCAGCAGCTGGGTAGCGGGAGTCGGGTACAATGAGCAGTTCTTC. Translated, it gives CASSWVAGVGYNEQFF.

This chain joins TRBV9 and TRBJ2-7; 7 nucleotides match TRBD2. Germline V gene lookup returns CDR1 SGDLS and CDR2 YYNGEE. The V segment lost 8 bases and the J segment 0 bases; nucleotides outside the gene matches: 8. The length of the CDR3 is 14 residues. For the CDR3, the DNA is TGTGCCAGTACTAATGCGGGGGACTCCTACGAGCAGTACTTC. Amino acids: CASTNAGDSYEQYF.

A single count supports this clone. The rearrangement uses TRBV7-3 and TRBJ1-6, with 9 nucleotides matching TRBD1. The CDR3 contains 14 residues. Germline V gives CDR1 SGHTA, CDR2 FQGTGA. V dropped 5 bases and J dropped 8; count of bases not matched to a gene: 4. The CDR3 nucleotides read TGTGCCAGCAGCCCGGGACAGGGCGATTCACCCCTCCACTTT. Translation gives CASSPGQGDSPLHF.

This clone was observed a few times. The J gene is TRBJ1-1, the V gene TRBV28; D call uncertain. Germline CDR1 reads MDHEN; CDR2 reads SYDVKM. The V gene lost 4 bases and the J gene lost 5 bases, with 11 bases spanning the gap. This CDR3 contains 13 residues. The CDR3 DNA reads TGTGCCAGCAGTTCCTACCGGCGGACTGAAGCTTTCTTT. Translation: CASSSYRRTEAFF.

The rearrangement links TRBV7-2 to TRBJ1-3, with no clear D. Trimming cost V 5 bases and J 2 bases, with 7 bases left between them. The CDR3 extends over 13 amino acids. CDR1 SGHTA and CDR2 FQGNSA come from the germline V gene. The chain's CDR3 is CASSPRPGNTIYF. DNA for the CDR3: TGTGCCAGCAGCCCTAGACCTGGAAACACCATATATTTT.

V usage is TRBV5-1 and J usage is TRBJ1-1; a possible D gene is TRBD1 (5 bases). The CDR3 totals 14 residues. Trimming pared 3 bases from V and 1 base from J, leaving 10 bases between. Germline V gene data show CDR1 as SGHRS and CDR2 as YFSETQ. The DNA of the CDR3 is TGCGCCAGCAGCTCGACGACAGAGAACACTGAAGCTTTCTTT. This translates into CASSSTTENTEAFF.

This clone was seen only once. J is TRBJ2-1 and V is TRBV3-1 (or the pseudogene TRBV3-2), with TRBD2 matching 10 bases. V lost 0 bases to trimming and J lost 4 bases; unmatched junction nucleotides: 9. Germline loops: CDR1 LGHDT, CDR2 YNNKEL (reference sequence). The CDR3 runs to 18 residues. The CDR3 is CASSQDLLAGVIYNEQFF. CDR3 nucleotides: TGTGCCAGCAGCCAAGATTTGCTAGCGGGGGTGATTTACAATGAGCAGTTCTTC.

The chain uses TRBV7-8 and TRBJ2-1; tentatively, D is TRBD2 (6 bases). Trimming took off 5 bases at V and 3 bases at J, with 14 bases between the two ends. CDR3 length: 15 amino acids. Germline-derived CDR1 and CDR2 are SGHVS and FQNEAQ. CDR3 protein: CASSPHFGGYNEQFF. CDR3 bases: TGTGCCAGCAGCCCCCATTTCGGGGGCTACAATGAGCAGTTCTTC.